This TCR beta chain was found in a study of blood T cell repertoires in COVID-19 (dated by TCRdb to 2018 to 2020). About the investigation overall: Samples from collaborators originated in the United States, Italy and Spain and spanned both the acute and convalescent phases of COVID-19. The prospective study material was composed of cDNA or gDNA derived from T cells, B-cell-depleted T cells, or PBMCs. The dataset comprised deeply sampled blood TCRbeta repertoires from subjects exposed to, actively infected with, or recovered from COVID-19. A freely available public database, intended as a resource for researchers studying the immune response to SARS-CoV-2, is where the repertoires were released. Samples came from the ongoing ImmuneRACE study (first 160 participants) plus 1,254 subjects from 6 global collaborators. The sample metadata nearly always contained a de-identified subject ID, COVID-19 status, age in years and sex. Where available, HLA class I and class II types were obtained from metadata supplied by the sample provider rather than from assay-based typing.

Study-wide conclusions, independent of this receptor: How much clinical and demographic metadata was included differed by source and by participant, and the metadata was provided uncurated.

In the case of this clone: The target of this receptor is not known. The sample holds no much larger clone one base away, and base qualities are not on file.

TCRbeta CDR3 regions were amplified from genomic DNA using the immunoSEQ Assay, a bias-controlled multiplex PCR. The study's own analysis went as follows. Within the assay, amplification of reference gene primers was used to estimate how many nucleated cells each sample contained. To quantify the absolute abundance of each unique TCRbeta CDR3 rearrangement, sequence reads were collapsed and filtered. For each sample, productive Simpson clonality was calculated as the square root of Simpson's diversity index across productive rearrangements. Sourced from immuneACCESS, this table was stored by TCRdb with only in-frame sequences that have V and J called. A share of the clones is absent; for the studies checked, an unresolved V gene accounts for under half, and the remainder has no known explanation. V, J and clone size are those of that table, while D and trimming were read from the DNA. Across this sample there are hundreds of thousands of clones, with about nine tenths seen only once. Together, the top ten hold over 1.1% of the sample.

The collaborating institutions used their own protocols to collect whole blood in K2EDTA tubes. Collaborator samples were shipped for TCRbeta analysis as frozen whole blood, isolated PBMCs, or DNA extracted from either sample type. Sequencing was carried out using peripheral blood. The sequence came from a woman between 25 and 40 years old with active or convalescent COVID-19.

The sequenced DNA: TGCGCCAGCAGCTTGGATGCAGCGGGGGGGATCTTAGAGCAGTTCTTC. Translation gives CASSLDAAGGILEQFF. The chain links TRBV5-1 with TRBJ2-1, with 10 junctional bases fitting TRBD2. The germline V gene yields SGHRS for CDR1 and YFSETQ for CDR2. The CDR3 goes from the cysteine to the phenylalanine over 16 residues. Here the CDR3 DNA is all that survives: 48 bases in frame from base 1. V and J are trimmed by 0 bases and 10 bases, and the gene matches miss 10 bases of the junction.